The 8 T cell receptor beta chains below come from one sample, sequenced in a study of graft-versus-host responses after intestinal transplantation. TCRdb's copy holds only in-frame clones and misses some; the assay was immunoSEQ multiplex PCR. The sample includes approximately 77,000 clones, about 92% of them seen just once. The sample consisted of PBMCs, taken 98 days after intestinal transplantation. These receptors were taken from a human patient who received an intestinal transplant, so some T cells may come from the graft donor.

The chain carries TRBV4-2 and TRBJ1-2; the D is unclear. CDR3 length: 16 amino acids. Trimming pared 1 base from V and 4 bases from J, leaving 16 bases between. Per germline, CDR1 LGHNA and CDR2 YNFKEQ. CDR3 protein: CASSQGVQAGTYGYTF. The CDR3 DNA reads TGTGCCAGCAGCCAAGGGGTCCAGGCGGGCACCTATGGCTACACCTTC.

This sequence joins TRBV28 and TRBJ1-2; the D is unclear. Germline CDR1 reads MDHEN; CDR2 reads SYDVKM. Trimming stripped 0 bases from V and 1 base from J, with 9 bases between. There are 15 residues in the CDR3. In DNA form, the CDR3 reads TGTGCCAGCAGTTTATGGTCAGATTATAACTATGGCTACACCTTC. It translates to CASSLWSDYNYGYTF.

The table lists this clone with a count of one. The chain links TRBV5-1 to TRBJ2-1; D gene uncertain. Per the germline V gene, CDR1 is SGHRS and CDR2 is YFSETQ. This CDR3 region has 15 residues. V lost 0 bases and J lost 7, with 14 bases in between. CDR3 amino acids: CASSLEGMGMNEQFF. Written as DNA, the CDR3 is TGCGCCAGCAGCTTGGAGGGTATGGGTATGAATGAGCAGTTCTTC. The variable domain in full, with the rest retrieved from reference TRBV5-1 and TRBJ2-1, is KAGVTQTPRYLIKTRGQQVTLSCSPISGHRSVSWYQQTPGQGLQFLFEYFSETQRNKGNFPGRFSGRQFSNSRSEMNVSTLELGDSALYLCASSLEGMGMNEQFFGPGTRLTVL.

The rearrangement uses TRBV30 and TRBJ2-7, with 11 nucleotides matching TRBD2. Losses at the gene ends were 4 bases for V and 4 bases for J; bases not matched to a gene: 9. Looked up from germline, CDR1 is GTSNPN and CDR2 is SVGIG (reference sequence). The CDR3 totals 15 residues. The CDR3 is CAWNSGTSGIYEQYF. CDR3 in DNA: TGTGCCTGGAACTCCGGGACTAGCGGAATATACGAGCAGTACTTC. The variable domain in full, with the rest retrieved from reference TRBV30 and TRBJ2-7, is SQTIHQWPATLVQPVGSPLSLECTVEGTSNPNLYWYRQAAGRGLQLLFYSVGIGQISSEVPQNLSASRPQDRQFILSSKKLLLSDSGFYLCAWNSGTSGIYEQYFGPGTRLTVT.

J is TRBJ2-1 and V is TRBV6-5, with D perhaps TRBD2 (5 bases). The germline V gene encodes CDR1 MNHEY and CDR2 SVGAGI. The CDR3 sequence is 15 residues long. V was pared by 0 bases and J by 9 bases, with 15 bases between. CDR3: CASSYSLRTSIEQFF. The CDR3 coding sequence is TGTGCCAGCAGTTACTCGTTGAGGACTTCCATTGAGCAGTTCTTC.

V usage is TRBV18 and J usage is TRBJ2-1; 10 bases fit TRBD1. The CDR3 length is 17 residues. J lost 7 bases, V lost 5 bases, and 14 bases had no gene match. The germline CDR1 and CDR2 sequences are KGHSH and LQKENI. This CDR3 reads CASSATYGDRGGNEQFF. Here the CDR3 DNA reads TGTGCCAGCTCAGCCACGTACGGGGACAGGGGCGGAAATGAGCAGTTCTTC.

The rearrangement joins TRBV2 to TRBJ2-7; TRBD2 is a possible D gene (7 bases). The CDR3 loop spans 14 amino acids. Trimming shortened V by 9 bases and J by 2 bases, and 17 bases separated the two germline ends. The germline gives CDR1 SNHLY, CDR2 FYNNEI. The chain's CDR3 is CARHGGTLTYEQYF. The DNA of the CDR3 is TGTGCCAGGCACGGGGGGACACTTACCTACGAGCAGTACTTC.

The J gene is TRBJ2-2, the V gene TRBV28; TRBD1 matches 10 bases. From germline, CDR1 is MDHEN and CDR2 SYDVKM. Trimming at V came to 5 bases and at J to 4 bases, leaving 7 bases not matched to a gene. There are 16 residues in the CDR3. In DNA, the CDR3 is TGTGCCAGCAGTGCCCGGACAGGGGGTGGCACCGGGGAGCTGTTTTTT. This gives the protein CASSARTGGGTGELFF.